What follows describes a single T cell receptor beta chain. This clone was counted many times. This receptor's antigen is unknown. No qualities accompany the bases; no much larger clone lies one base away. Patients with a history of autoimmune disease or receiving systemic immunosuppression were excluded from the trial. Peripheral blood for TCR sequencing was drawn from every dose cohort at baseline, at cycle 4 day 1 and at cycle 7 day 1. The samples were taken from a phase I, first-in-human, multicenter, open-label dose-escalation trial of ivuxolimab. The trial enrolled adults with locally advanced or metastatic head and neck squamous cell, hepatocellular, melanoma or renal cell carcinoma. Before TCR sequencing, CD4+ T cells and CD8+ T cells were sorted from peripheral blood as separate populations. These data come from a study of OX40 agonist ivuxolimab in advanced cancers. Study-wide context: Ivuxolimab, which targeted the costimulatory receptor OX40 (CD134), was an agonistic, fully human IgG2 monoclonal antibody. The monotherapy dose-escalation portion (N of about 49 patients) of the phase I ivuxolimab trial is reported in the paper. Patients were allowed to have had prior anti-PD-1, anti-PD-L1 or anti-CTLA-4 therapy, and around 40% of the dose-escalation patients had previously received checkpoint inhibitors. The purpose of peripheral TCRbeta sequencing was to test whether ivuxolimab changed TCR sequence diversity and led to clonal T-cell expansion. Of the roughly 51 dose-escalation patients, hepatocellular carcinoma was present in about 19, melanoma in roughly 15, renal cell carcinoma in 9 and head and neck cancer in 9. Partial responses occurred in three dose-escalation patients, of whom one had hepatocellular carcinoma and two had cutaneous melanoma. The dose-escalation cohort was over 70% male with a mean age of about 54 years, ranging from about 23 to 85. Intravenous ivuxolimab was administered to patients every 2 weeks at six dose levels: 0.01, 0.1, 0.3, 1.5, 3 and 10 mg/kg. Broader findings and caveats from the paper: At doses of 0.1 to 3.0 mg/kg, clonal expansion of both CD4+ and CD8+ T cells in blood was seen between baseline and week 6. Low levels of normalized T-cell clonal expansion were also seen in some nonresponding patients. After ivuxolimab, CD8+ T cells had more expanded clones than CD4+ T cells on average. Partial responders in the 0.1-3.0 mg/kg groups had among the lowest normalized peripheral clonal expansion, especially among CD8+ T cells. Which antigens the clonally expanded peripheral T cells were specific for was not determined.

Genomic DNA was isolated from the sorted cells so that the TCRbeta CDR3 region could be sequenced. The immunoSEQ Assay was used for sequencing of TCRbeta CDR3 regions. Drawn from immuneACCESS, this table holds only the in-frame rearrangements with V and J called that TCRdb kept. Clones are partly lost; checked studies trace under half to an unresolved V gene and leave the rest unexplained. The sample table records roughly 63,000 clones; roughly four fifths of these occur just once. The ten biggest clones cover roughly 3.2% of the sample. The receptor was derived from an adult with an advanced solid tumor such as melanoma, head and neck, liver or kidney cancer. The sequencing here drew on CD4+ or CD8+ T cells sorted from blood, taken in a trial of the OX40 agonist ivuxolimab.

At the DNA level, the sequence is TGTGCCAGCAGCTCTAACGGCCACAAACAGACCCGACCCCTCCACTTT. It codes for CASSSNGHKQTRPLHF. The rearrangement combines TRBV5-6 with TRBJ1-6, with the D gene call left open. V and J lose 3 bases and 12 bases, and a span of 22 bases separates them. The CDR3 covers 16 residues, taking in both the cysteine and the phenylalanine. Solely the CDR3 DNA is kept, with 48 bases framed from the first base. CDR1 and CDR2 were assigned from the germline V gene as SGHDT and YYEEEE.